The rows below give T cell receptor beta chains drawn from one sample of a study of breast tumors, draining lymph nodes, adjacent tissues. TCRdb re-analysed the multiplex PCR reads in MiXCR, keeping a single row per CDR3 protein. The table records some 52,000 distinct CDR3 sequences, approximately 45% of them present only once. The sequencing sample was made of breast tumor tissue. The source is a female donor with breast cancer. Some clones in this sample may be carry-over from other donors' samples. The CDR3 runs from the conserved cysteine through the conserved F or W. D genes are given only for firm matches. Clone sizes are given selectively: once, few, many, or a class where the clone is expanded.

>TRBJ2-5|TRBV12-3/TRBV12-4|.|many
CASSLEMGMGGTEETQYF
TGTGCCAGCAGTTTGGAGATGGGAATGGGCGGGACAGAAGAGACCCAGTACTTC
>TRBJ2-7|TRBV28|TRBD1|few
CASSSGTGWMYEQYF
TGTGCCAGCAGCTCCGGGACAGGGTGGATGTACGAGCAGTACTTC
>TRBJ1-2|TRBV20-1|TRBD1|.
CSASPTGGNYGYTF
TGCAGTGCTAGCCCTACAGGGGGCAACTATGGCTACACCTTC
>TRBJ1-2|TRBV2|.|many
CASSASEGKNYGYTF
TGTGCCAGCAGCGCAAGTGAGGGAAAAAACTATGGCTACACCTTC
>TRBJ1-5|TRBV24-1|TRBD1|.
CATSDSGGQPQHF
TGTGCCACCAGTGATTCAGGGGGCCAGCCCCAGCATTTT
>TRBJ1-2|TRBV20-1|.|.
CSARDWGAGPGSGYTF
TGCAGTGCTAGAGACTGGGGGGCGGGGCCAGGGAGTGGCTACACCTTC
>TRBJ1-4|TRBV18|TRBD1|many
CASSPQPTGRDEKLFF
TGTGCCAGCTCACCCCAGCCGACAGGGCGGGACGAAAAACTGTTTTTT
>TRBJ1-2|TRBV29-1|.|many
CSVEDPGRYGYTF
TGCAGCGTTGAAGATCCCGGACGATATGGCTACACCTTC
>TRBJ1-4|TRBV7-9|.|medium-sized
CASSRPGEKLFF
TGTGCCAGCAGCCGACCTGGTGAAAAACTGTTTTTT
>TRBJ2-3|TRBV9|.|.
CASSGTGVPDTQYF
TGTGCCAGCAGCGGGACGGGGGTCCCCGATACGCAGTATTTT
>TRBJ1-4|TRBV11-2|.|once
CASSPTFISYEQYFGPGGGEKLFF
.
>TRBJ2-1|TRBV19|.|large
CASSLGWGKSYNEQFF
TGTGCCAGTAGTCTAGGTTGGGGGAAATCCTACAATGAGCAGTTCTTC
>TRBJ1-4|TRBV6-6|.|.
CASSPQGPGEKLFF
TGTGCCAGCAGCCCGCAGGGTCCGGGAGAAAAACTGTTTTTT
>TRBJ2-3|TRBV20-1|TRBD1|many
CSAPQGDRRTDTQYF
TGCAGTGCCCCACAGGGGGACCGTCGCACAGATACGCAGTATTTT
>TRBJ2-1|TRBV12-3/TRBV12-4|.|many
CASSLAFGGEQFF
TGTGCCAGCAGTTTAGCGTTCGGTGGTGAGCAGTTCTTC
>TRBJ1-5|TRBV20-1|TRBD1|many
CSARTGVSDQPQHF
TGCAGTGCTAGGACAGGGGTGAGCGATCAGCCCCAGCATTTT
>TRBJ1-5|TRBV7-8|.|.
CASSFPRMDQPQHF
TGTGCCAGCAGCTTCCCACGAATGGATCAGCCCCAGCATTTT
>TRBJ1-2|TRBV29-1|.|medium-sized
CSVGRSYDYGYTF
TGCAGCGTTGGGAGAAGCTACGACTATGGCTACACCTTC
>TRBJ2-3|TRBV29-1|TRBD1|.
CSVVTGGEDTQYF
TGCAGCGTTGTGACAGGGGGAGAGGATACGCAGTATTTT
>TRBJ2-5|TRBV29-1|TRBD2|many
CSVGGLAGGGGQETQYF
TGCAGCGTTGGGGGACTAGCGGGAGGAGGGGGTCAAGAGACCCAGTACTTC
>TRBJ1-4|TRBV7-2|TRBD1|.
CASSSGTGISTNEKLFF
TGCGCCAGCAGCTCTGGGACAGGAATCTCAACTAATGAAAAACTGTTTTTT
>TRBJ1-4|TRBV5-1|.|medium-sized
CASSFNGGWEGEKLFF
TGCGCCAGCAGCTTTAATGGCGGGTGGGAAGGCGAAAAACTGTTTTTT